Each of the 14 T cell receptor beta chains below was sequenced from the same sample in a study of blood T cells in healthy people across ages. Primed by a sample-barcoded 5' primer and a J-beta primer mix, a second PCR proceeded for 7 to 11 cycles. TCRdb independently ran MiXCR on the 5' RACE reads; one entry per CDR3 protein. This table has 780,000 or so distinct CDR3 sequences, 53% appearing once. The sequenced sample was blood. The receptors derive from a man older than 75 in good health.

On this clonotype itself: One junction end does not reproduce the germline sequence, and a read error may be involved. V is TRBV7-7 and J is TRBJ2-5; TRBD2 matches 12 bases. This CDR3 is built from 16 residues. Germline V lookup: CDR1 SSHAT, CDR2 FNYEAQ (reference sequence). DNA for the CDR3: TGTGCTAGCAGCCTCAGACTAGCGGGAGTCCAAGAGACCCAGTACTTC. It translates to CASSLRLAGVQETQYF.

Only a few counts were recorded for this clonotype. This rearrangement joins TRBV7-9 to TRBJ2-1, with D hard to call. Germline CDR1 SEHNR, CDR2 FQNEAQ (reference sequence). The CDR3 extends over 14 amino acids. Trimming took off 0 bases at V and 1 base at J, with 4 bases between the two ends. The CDR3 is CASSLARSYNEQFF. In DNA, the CDR3 is TGTGCCAGCAGCTTAGCGCGGTCCTACAATGAGCAGTTCTTC. Looking up the rest from reference TRBV7-9 and TRBJ2-1 gives the full variable domain: DTGVSQNPRHKITKRGQNVTFRCDPISEHNRLYWYRQTLGQGPEFLTYFQNEAQLEKSRLLSDRFSAERPKGSFSTLEIQRTEQGDSAMYLCASSLARSYNEQFFGPGTRLTVL.

The chain joins TRBV20-1 to TRBJ2-4; TRBD1 aligns across 7 bases. CDR1 is DFQATT, CDR2 SNEGSKA, per germline (reference sequence). J gave up 2 bases and V 7 bases, and 11 bases lay outside the gene matches. CDR3 size: 15 residues. CDR3 in DNA: TGCAGTGTTCCAACAGGGGCCCTAACCAAAAACATTCAGTACTTC. As protein: CSVPTGALTKNIQYF.

CDR3 DNA: TGCAGTGCTAGAGACCGACAGGCCCTTTACGAGCAGTACTTC. This encodes CSARDRQALYEQYF. The J gene is TRBJ2-4, the V gene TRBV20-1; tentatively, D is TRBD1 (6 bases). With the DNA end fitting TRBJ2-7 better, the J assignment may be wrong. Germline-derived CDR1 and CDR2 are DFQATT and SNEGSKA (reference sequence). CDR3 size: 14 residues.

The chain uses TRBV20-1 and TRBJ2-7, with TRBD2 matching 9 bases. Losses at the gene ends were 0 bases for V and 2 bases for J; bases not matched to a gene: 5. The CDR3 spans 15 residues. Looked up from germline, CDR1 is DFQATT and CDR2 is SNEGSKA (reference sequence). The CDR3 spells CSARDPAGGTYEQYF. The DNA for the CDR3 is TGCAGTGCTAGAGACCCAGCGGGAGGTACCTACGAGCAGTACTTC.

This clonotype was seen repeatedly, ten times or more. With a much larger clone just one base away, this may be a read error. The rearrangement joins TRBV27 to TRBJ2-1; no reliable D call. The J call may not be correct, given that the DNA end is closer to TRBJ2-7. This CDR3 has 13 residues. Germline CDR1 MNHEY, CDR2 SMNVEV (reference sequence). The CDR3 here is CASSLGVYNEQYF. The CDR3 coding sequence is TGTGCCAGCAGTTTAGGGGTGTACAATGAGCAGTACTTC.

The chain employs TRBV15 and TRBJ2-5; TRBD2 agrees at 11 bases. This CDR3 spans 17 amino acids. Unmatched junction bases numbered 20, after V lost 6 bases and J lost 11 bases. The V gene's germline CDR1 is LNHNV and CDR2 YYDKDF (reference sequence). The chain's CDR3 is CATSTGRGLAGGNEQYF. DNA for the CDR3: TGTGCCACCAGTACCGGTAGGGGCCTAGCGGGGGGCAATGAGCAGTACTTC. Full variable domain (outside the CDR3, taken from reference TRBV15 and TRBJ2-5): DAMVIQNPRYQVTQFGKPVTLSCSQTLNHNVMYWYQQKSSQAPKLLFHYYDKDFNNEADTPDNFQSRRPNTSFCFLDIRSPGLGDTAMYLCATSTGRGLAGGNEQYFGPGTRLLVL.

The table lists this clonotype with a few counts. V gene TRBV28 combines with J gene TRBJ1-6; 7 bases align to TRBD1. This CDR3 is built from 14 residues. With V trimmed by 6 bases and J by 7 bases, 6 bases remained unmatched. Per the germline V gene, CDR1 is MDHEN and CDR2 is SYDVKM. CDR3 nucleotide sequence: TGTGCCAGCAGGACCGGGACAGTCAATTCACCCCTCCACTTT. It is translated as CASRTGTVNSPLHF.

The chain recombines TRBV7-2 with TRBJ1-4; 12 bases fit TRBD1. CDR3 length: 17 residues. Germline lookup yields CDR1 SGHTA and CDR2 FQGNSA. Trimming at V came to 3 bases and at J to 3 bases, leaving 5 bases not matched to a gene. The CDR3 loop is CASSFRDRGQPNEKLFF. The CDR3 DNA sequence: TGTGCCAGCAGCTTCCGGGACAGGGGGCAACCTAATGAAAAACTGTTTTTT. The full variable domain, completed using reference TRBV7-2 and TRBJ1-4, is GAGVSQSPSNKVTEKGKDVELRCDPISGHTALYWYRQSLGQGLEFLIYFQGNSAPDKSGLPSDRFSAERTGGSVSTLTIQRTQQEDSAVYLCASSFRDRGQPNEKLFFGSGTQLSVL.

This sequence joins TRBV14 and TRBJ1-2, with D uncertain. With 4 bases removed from V and 2 bases from J, the gap between germline ends came to 11 bases. This CDR3 has 14 amino acids. Looked up from germline, CDR1 is SGHDN and CDR2 is FVKESK. The CDR3 DNA reads as TGTGCCAGCAGCCGTGGACGGACCAACTATGGCTACACCTTC. This encodes CASSRGRTNYGYTF.

This clonotype has a handful of counts. The chain recombines TRBV12-3 or TRBV12-4 with TRBJ1-2; perhaps TRBD1 as D (5 bases). Trimming stripped 5 bases from V and 4 bases from J, with 11 bases between. The CDR3 extends over 13 amino acids. The CDR3 bases are TGTGCCAGCAGTGGGGACTCCCCCTATGGCTACACCTTC. Protein sequence: CASSGDSPYGYTF.

This clonotype turned up a few times. This chain links TRBV12-3 or TRBV12-4 with TRBJ1-6, with TRBD1 as a possible D gene (5 bases). CDR3 length equals 14 residues. The ends were cut back, 0 bases at V and 9 bases at J, with 9 bases in the middle. CDR3 in amino acids: CASSLAGTGSPLHF. Here the CDR3 DNA reads TGTGCCAGCAGTTTAGCGGGGACCGGTTCACCCCTCCACTTT.

There are a few counts of this clonotype. This chain joins TRBV12-3 or TRBV12-4 and TRBJ2-7, with D possibly being TRBD2 (6 bases). V lost 3 bases to trimming and J lost 3 bases, with 12 bases between them. CDR3 length: 14 amino acids. The CDR3 protein is CASSFAGRGYEQYF. The DNA for the CDR3 is TGTGCCAGCAGTTTCGCGGGACGAGGCTACGAGCAGTACTTC.

At least ten counts were recorded for this clonotype. The chain recombines TRBV5-1 with TRBJ2-3; 8 bases are a match to TRBD2. Germline loops: CDR1 SGHRS, CDR2 YFSETQ. V trimming: 4 bases; J trimming: 3 bases; junction bases outside the gene matches: 7. CDR3 length: 15 residues. The CDR3, as DNA: TGCGCCAGCAGCGCCACCGGGACTAGTACAGATACGCAGTATTTT. Amino acid sequence: CASSATGTSTDTQYF.